The T cell receptor beta chain under discussion was sequenced for a study of shared clonotypes between healthy human individuals. Here immunoSEQ multiplex PCR was the method, and the copy in TCRdb shows in-frame clones only, minus some. This repertoire shows roughly 95,000 clones, roughly 50% found once; its top ten account for about 15%. This clone was seen a handful of times. Germline assignment: CDR1 SGHTA and CDR2 FQGTGA. With 9 bases clipped from V and 4 bases from J, the junction kept 18 bases outside the gene matches. CDR3 size: 18 residues. Sequencing was done on a sample of PBMCs. The TCR sequence derives from a woman in her 40s in good health. Some clones in this sample may be carry-over from other donors' samples. V and J are TRBV7-3 and TRBJ2-7; 13 nucleotides align to TRBD2. Here the CDR3 DNA reads TGTGCCAGGCACCTGAGCGGACTAGCGGGAGTGAGGTCTTACGAGCAGTACTTC. Amino acid sequence: CARHLSGLAGVRSYEQYF.